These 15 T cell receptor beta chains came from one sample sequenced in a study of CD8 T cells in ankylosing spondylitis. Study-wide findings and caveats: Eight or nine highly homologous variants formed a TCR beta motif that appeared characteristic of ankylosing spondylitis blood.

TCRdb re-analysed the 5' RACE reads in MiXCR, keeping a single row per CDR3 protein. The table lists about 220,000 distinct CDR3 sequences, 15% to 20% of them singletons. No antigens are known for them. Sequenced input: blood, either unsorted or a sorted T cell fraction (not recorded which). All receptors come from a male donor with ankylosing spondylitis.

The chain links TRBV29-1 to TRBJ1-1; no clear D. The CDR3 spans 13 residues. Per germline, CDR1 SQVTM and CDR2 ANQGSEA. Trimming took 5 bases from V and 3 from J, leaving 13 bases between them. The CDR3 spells CSVIKFGDTEAFF. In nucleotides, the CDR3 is TGCAGCGTTATAAAATTCGGGGACACTGAAGCTTTCTTT.

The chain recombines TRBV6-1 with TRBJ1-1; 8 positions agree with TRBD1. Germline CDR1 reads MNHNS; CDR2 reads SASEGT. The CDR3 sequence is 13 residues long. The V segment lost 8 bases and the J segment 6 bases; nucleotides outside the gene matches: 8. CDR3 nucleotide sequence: TGTGCCAGCGCGGACAGGGACGGATCTGAAGCTTTCTTT. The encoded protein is CASADRDGSEAFF.

CDR3 sequence: CASSLVGTSVEETQYF. The CDR3 nucleotides read TGTGCCAGCAGCTTGGTCGGGACTAGCGTCGAAGAGACCCAGTACTTC. V usage is TRBV5-8 and J usage is TRBJ2-5; 10 bases map to TRBD2. The germline gives CDR1 SGHTS, CDR2 YDEGEE. The CDR3 consists of 16 residues. The V gene end was trimmed by 0 bases and the J gene end by 3 bases; junction bases not matched to a gene: 5.

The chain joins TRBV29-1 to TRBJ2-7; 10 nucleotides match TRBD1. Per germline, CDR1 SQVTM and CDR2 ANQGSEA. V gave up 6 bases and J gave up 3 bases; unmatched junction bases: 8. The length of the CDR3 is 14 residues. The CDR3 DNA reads TGCAGCGTGGGACCCGGGACAGGGGTCTACGAGCAGTACTTC. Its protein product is CSVGPGTGVYEQYF.

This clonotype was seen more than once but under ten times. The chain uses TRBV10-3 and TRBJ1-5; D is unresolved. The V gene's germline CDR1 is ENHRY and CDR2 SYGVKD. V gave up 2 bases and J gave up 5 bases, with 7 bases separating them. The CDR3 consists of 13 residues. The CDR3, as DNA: TGTGCCATCAGTGAGGTAAGCGATCAGCCCCAGCATTTT. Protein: CAISEVSDQPQHF.

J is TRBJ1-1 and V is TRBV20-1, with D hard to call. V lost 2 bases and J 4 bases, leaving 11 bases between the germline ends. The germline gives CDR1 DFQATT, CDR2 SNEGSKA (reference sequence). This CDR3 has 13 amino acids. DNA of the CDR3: TGCAGTGCTAGAATGCGGGATAGCACTGAAGCTTTCTTT. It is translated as CSARMRDSTEAFF.

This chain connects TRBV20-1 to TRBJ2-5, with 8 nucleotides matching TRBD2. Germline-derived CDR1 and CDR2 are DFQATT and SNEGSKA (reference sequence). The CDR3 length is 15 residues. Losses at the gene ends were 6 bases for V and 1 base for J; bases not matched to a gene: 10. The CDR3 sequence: CSAQSLAEPQETQYF. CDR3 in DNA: TGCAGTGCCCAGTCACTAGCGGAGCCCCAAGAGACCCAGTACTTC.

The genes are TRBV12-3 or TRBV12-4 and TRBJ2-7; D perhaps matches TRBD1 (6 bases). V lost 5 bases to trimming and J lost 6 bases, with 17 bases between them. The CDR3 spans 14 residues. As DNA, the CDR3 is TGTGCCAGCAGTCTGACAGGACCATATGTCGAGCAGTACTTC. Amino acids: CASSLTGPYVEQYF.

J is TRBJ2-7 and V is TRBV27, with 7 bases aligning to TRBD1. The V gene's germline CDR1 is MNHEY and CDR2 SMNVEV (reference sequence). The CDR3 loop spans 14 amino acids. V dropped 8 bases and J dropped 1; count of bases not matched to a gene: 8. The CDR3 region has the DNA TGTGCCAGCGGAACAGGGGTTAAGTCCTACGAGCAGTACTTC. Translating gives CASGTGVKSYEQYF.

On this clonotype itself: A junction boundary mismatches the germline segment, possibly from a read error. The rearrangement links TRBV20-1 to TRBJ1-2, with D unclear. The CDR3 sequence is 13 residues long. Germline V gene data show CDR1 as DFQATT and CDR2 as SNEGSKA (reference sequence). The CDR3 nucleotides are TGCAGTGTTAGAAACGGGGATTCATATGGCTACACCTTC. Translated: CSVRNGDSYGYTF.

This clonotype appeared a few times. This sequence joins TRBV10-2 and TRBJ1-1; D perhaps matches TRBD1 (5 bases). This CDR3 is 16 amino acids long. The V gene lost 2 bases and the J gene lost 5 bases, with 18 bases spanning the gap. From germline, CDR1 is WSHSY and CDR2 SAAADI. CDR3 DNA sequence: TGCGCCAGCAGTGAGCGGAGGGGTCGGATGGGGACTGAAGCTTTCTTT. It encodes CASSERRGRMGTEAFF.

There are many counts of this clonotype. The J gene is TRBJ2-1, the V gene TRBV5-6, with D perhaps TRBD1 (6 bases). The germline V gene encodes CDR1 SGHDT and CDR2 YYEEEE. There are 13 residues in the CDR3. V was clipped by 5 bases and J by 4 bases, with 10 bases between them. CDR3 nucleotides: TGTGCCAGCAGTCGACAGGCGTACAATGAGCAGTTCTTC. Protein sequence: CASSRQAYNEQFF.

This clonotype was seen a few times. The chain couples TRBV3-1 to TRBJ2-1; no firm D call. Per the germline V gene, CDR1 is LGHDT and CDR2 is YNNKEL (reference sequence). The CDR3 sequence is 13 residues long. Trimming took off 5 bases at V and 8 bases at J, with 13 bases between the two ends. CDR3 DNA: TGTGCCAGCAGCTACCATGGGCAAGATGAGCAGTTCTTC. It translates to CASSYHGQDEQFF.

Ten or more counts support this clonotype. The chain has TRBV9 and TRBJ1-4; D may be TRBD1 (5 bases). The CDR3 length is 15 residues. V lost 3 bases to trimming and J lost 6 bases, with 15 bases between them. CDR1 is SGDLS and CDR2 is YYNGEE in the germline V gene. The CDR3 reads CASSATGLSYEKLFF. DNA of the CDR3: TGTGCCAGCAGCGCGACGGGACTCAGCTATGAAAAACTGTTTTTT.

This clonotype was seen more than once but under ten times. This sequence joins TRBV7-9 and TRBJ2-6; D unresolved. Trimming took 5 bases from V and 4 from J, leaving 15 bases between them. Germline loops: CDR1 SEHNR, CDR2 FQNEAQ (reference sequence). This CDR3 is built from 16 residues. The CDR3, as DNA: TGTGCCAGCAGCCCCTATGTGGGATCCGGGGCCAACGTCCTGACTTTC. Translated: CASSPYVGSGANVLTF. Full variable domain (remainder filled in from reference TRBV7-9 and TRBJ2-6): DTGVSQNPRHKITKRGQNVTFRCDPISEHNRLYWYRQTLGQGPEFLTYFQNEAQLEKSRLLSDRFSAERPKGSFSTLEIQRTEQGDSAMYLCASSPYVGSGANVLTFGAGSRLTVL.